Listed here are 21 T cell receptor beta chains from one sample, sequenced in a study of cytomegalovirus exposure and HLA in healthy donors. The PCR ran on 60 Vbeta and 13 Jbeta primers. Clones were read by immunoSEQ multiplex PCR, and TCRdb kept only the in-frame ones, dropping some. The table has about 170,000 clones, over 75% seen once. Sequencing was performed on PBMCs. Source of these receptors: a woman aged 45-65 years in good health and CMV-seropositive.

The chain recombines TRBV7-9 with TRBJ1-2, with TRBD1 matching 8 bases. Germline trimming cut 4 bases from V and 6 bases from J; bases unmatched to any gene: 7. Germline CDR1 is SEHNR and CDR2 is FQNEAQ (reference sequence). This CDR3 region has 14 residues. The CDR3 region is CASSSDRVIHGYTF. In DNA form, the CDR3 reads TGTGCCAGCAGCTCGGACAGGGTAATCCATGGCTACACCTTC.

Points on this clone: Other DNA variants within this sample encode the same CDR3. The chain employs TRBV6-5 and TRBJ1-2; 8 bases agree with TRBD1. The CDR3 covers 12 residues. V lost 7 bases and J lost 7; bases outside the gene matches: 5. Germline V gives CDR1 MNHEY, CDR2 SVGAGI. The CDR3 DNA follows: TGTGCCAGCATGGTACAGGGGGGTGGCTACACCTTC. Translation: CASMVQGGGYTF.

J is TRBJ1-1 and V is TRBV10-3; D remains ambiguous. Germline CDR1 ENHRY, CDR2 SYGVKD. Trimming shortened V by 4 bases and J by 4 bases, and 13 bases separated the two germline ends. The CDR3 has 14 amino acids. The CDR3 loop is CAISATKGSTEAFF. CDR3 DNA: TGTGCCATCAGTGCGACTAAGGGTAGCACTGAAGCTTTCTTT.

The rearrangement links TRBV6-5 to TRBJ2-2; 9 positions match TRBD2. The V and J ends lost 2 bases and 7 bases, in that order; junction bases with no gene match: 8. CDR3 length: 16 amino acids. Germline CDR1 MNHEY, CDR2 SVGAGI. The CDR3 nucleotides are TGTGCCAGCAGTTACGGGACTAGCTCGTTTGTCGGGGAGCTGTTTTTT. Its protein is CASSYGTSSFVGELFF.

The chain links TRBV28 to TRBJ1-4; a possible D gene is TRBD1 (6 bases). Germline V gene data show CDR1 as MDHEN and CDR2 as SYDVKM. The CDR3 consists of 15 residues. Trimming took off 6 bases at V and 8 bases at J, with 19 bases between the two ends. In nucleotides, the CDR3 is TGTGCCAGCAGGGGCACAGGGCCCCCCTACGAAAAACTGTTTTTT. The encoded protein is CASRGTGPPYEKLFF.

V is TRBV29-1 and J is TRBJ2-4, with D uncertain. The CDR3 has 13 amino acids. CDR1 and CDR2 (germline): SQVTM, ANQGSEA. The V end lost 5 bases, the J end lost 0 bases, and 8 bases lay between the germline ends. The CDR3 DNA reads TGCAGCGTTAGCGTTCTAGCCAAAAACATTCAGTACTTC. Encoded protein: CSVSVLAKNIQYF. Supplemented by reference TRBV29-1 and TRBJ2-4, the full variable domain reads SAVISQKPSRDICQRGTSLTIQCQVDSQVTMMFWYRQQPGQSLTLIATANQGSEATYESGFVIDKFPISRPNLTFSTLTVSNMSPEDSSIYLCSVSVLAKNIQYFGAGTRLSVL.

The chain uses TRBV5-1 and TRBJ1-1; D call uncertain. This CDR3 region has 14 residues. Trimming left V 4 bases short and J 1 base short, with 11 bases between. CDR1 is SGHRS, CDR2 YFSETQ, per germline. The CDR3: CASSPRGRNTEAFF. CDR3 DNA sequence: TGCGCCAGCAGCCCGAGAGGCAGGAACACTGAAGCTTTCTTT.

J is TRBJ1-2 and V is TRBV7-2; possible D gene TRBD1, 5 bases. Germline V lookup: CDR1 SGHTA, CDR2 FQGNSA. CDR3 length equals 15 residues. Trimming shortened V by 6 bases and J by 2 bases, and 16 bases separated the two germline ends. Here the CDR3 reads CASSGSGGLNYGYTF. In DNA, the CDR3 is TGTGCCAGCAGTGGCTCTGGGGGGTTAAACTATGGCTACACCTTC.

This chain connects TRBV18 to TRBJ1-2; no clear D. Trimming stripped 6 bases from V and 8 bases from J, with 16 bases between. The germline V gene has CDR1 KGHSH and CDR2 LQKENI. The CDR3 extends over 13 amino acids. The CDR3 region is CASSKNYPEGYTF. The CDR3, as DNA: TGTGCCAGCTCCAAAAATTACCCGGAGGGCTACACCTTC.

The chain couples TRBV28 to TRBJ2-7, with D tentatively TRBD1 (6 bases). The V gene's germline CDR1 is MDHEN and CDR2 SYDVKM. Trimming pared 5 bases from V and 4 bases from J, leaving 15 bases between. CDR3 size: 14 residues. CDR3: CASSGPGARYEQYF. In DNA, the CDR3 is TGTGCCAGCAGTGGCCCAGGGGCGCGGTACGAGCAGTACTTC.

This chain uses TRBV5-1 with TRBJ2-2; TRBD1 agrees at 9 bases. The CDR3 has 16 amino acids. CDR1 and CDR2 from the germline V gene are SGHRS and YFSETQ. V lost 5 bases, J lost 4 bases, and 9 bases stayed unmatched. The CDR3 sequence: CASSPLDRGGTGELFF. DNA of the CDR3: TGCGCCAGCAGTCCCTTGGACAGGGGTGGCACCGGGGAGCTGTTTTTT.

The V and J genes are TRBV29-1 and TRBJ2-2; 8 positions match TRBD2. The CDR3 has 14 residues. The germline gives CDR1 SQVTM, CDR2 ANQGSEA. V trimming: 5 bases; J trimming: 5 bases; junction bases outside the gene matches: 7. CDR3 sequence (DNA): TGCAGCGTTCAAAGCGGGGGTGGAACCGGGGAGCTGTTTTTT. Its translation: CSVQSGGGTGELFF.

V is TRBV19 and J is TRBJ1-5; 8 nucleotides line up with TRBD1. The CDR3 spans 15 residues. Looked up from germline, CDR1 is LNHDA and CDR2 is SQIVND (reference sequence). The V and J ends lost 3 bases and 3 bases, in that order; junction bases with no gene match: 4. As DNA, the CDR3 is TGTGCCAGTAGTATTAACAGGGGGACCAATCAGCCCCAGCATTTT. Translated: CASSINRGTNQPQHF.

The CDR3: CSAERPDTQYF. DNA of the CDR3: TGCAGCGCGGAGCGGCCAGATACGCAGTATTTT. The V call is TRBV20-1, the J call TRBJ2-3; D is possibly TRBD2 (5 bases). Per germline, CDR1 DFQATT and CDR2 SNEGSKA (reference sequence). This CDR3 contains 11 residues.

The chain employs TRBV4-2 and TRBJ2-7; 12 bases agree with TRBD2. Germline lookup yields CDR1 LGHNA and CDR2 YNFKEQ. CDR3 length: 15 residues. V gave up 5 bases and J gave up 6 bases; unmatched junction bases: 8. The CDR3 loop reads CASSARGTSGFEQYF. Here the CDR3 DNA reads TGTGCCAGCAGCGCACGCGGGACTAGCGGGTTCGAGCAGTACTTC.

The gene calls are TRBV2 and TRBJ2-7, with 12 bases matching TRBD2. The V gene's germline CDR1 is SNHLY and CDR2 FYNNEI. With 5 bases clipped from V and 2 bases from J, the junction kept 13 bases outside the gene matches. The CDR3 covers 18 residues. CDR3 in DNA: TGTGCCAGCAGTCGGGGGCCTGCGACTAGCGGGGGAACCTACGAGCAGTACTTC. Its protein is CASSRGPATSGGTYEQYF.

This clone is a singleton in its sample. The chain recombines TRBV29-1 with TRBJ2-7; 10 bases map to TRBD1. Per the germline V gene, CDR1 is SQVTM and CDR2 is ANQGSEA. The CDR3 length is 15 residues. The V segment lost 5 bases and the J segment 7 bases; nucleotides outside the gene matches: 14. The CDR3 sequence: CSVLTPGQGQGEQYF. Written as DNA, the CDR3 is TGCAGCGTTTTGACGCCGGGACAGGGGCAAGGGGAGCAGTACTTC.

This chain uses TRBV6-5 with TRBJ1-6; a weak D match, TRBD1 (5 bases). From germline, CDR1 is MNHEY and CDR2 SVGAGI. V lost 0 bases, J lost 9 bases, and 12 bases lay in between. This CDR3 contains 15 residues. The CDR3 DNA follows: TGTGCCAGCAGTTACTCTTTGCAGGGAGGTTCACCCCTCCACTTT. Protein sequence: CASSYSLQGGSPLHF.

The chain is built from TRBV9 and TRBJ2-7, with D possibly being TRBD2 (6 bases). The CDR3 runs to 13 residues. Between the trimmed V and J ends, which lost 4 bases and 1 base, there was a span of 9 bases. Per germline, CDR1 SGDLS and CDR2 YYNGEE. This CDR3 is CASSPGGSYEQYF. Written as DNA, the CDR3 is TGTGCCAGCAGCCCCGGGGGATCCTACGAGCAGTACTTC.

J is TRBJ1-2 and V is TRBV6-6; maybe TRBD1 (5 bases). CDR3 length: 16 amino acids. Germline V gene data show CDR1 as MNHNY and CDR2 as SVGAGI (reference sequence). The V gene lost 6 bases and the J gene lost 0 bases, with 17 bases spanning the gap. CDR3 coding DNA: TGTGCCAGCAGGCGAGAGTTGACAGCAGCTAACTATGGCTACACCTTC. Translation: CASRRELTAANYGYTF.

The chain links TRBV4-1 to TRBJ1-1, with 11 positions matching TRBD1. Germline loops: CDR1 MGHRA, CDR2 YSYEKL. Trimming removed 3 bases from V and 11 bases from J; junction bases left unmatched: 11. This CDR3 has 15 amino acids. In nucleotides, the CDR3 is TGCGCCAGCAGCCAGGACCCGGGACAGGGGGTTTGGGCTTTCTTT. This gives the protein CASSQDPGQGVWAFF.